Listed below are T cell receptor beta chains from one sample, sequenced in a study of shared clonotypes between healthy human individuals. TCRdb keeps only in-frame clones here, not all; method: immunoSEQ multiplex PCR. Of some 2 million clones in the sample, approximately 94% were seen once. Sequenced: naive CD8+ T cells sorted from blood. These receptors were collected from a man younger than 35 in good health. Each CDR3 is given with its conserved first and last residue.

j_gene | v_gene | CDR3aa
TRBJ2-2 | TRBV27 | CASSPKWGIVAGELFF
TRBJ1-5 | TRBV5-6 | CASSPWEGAGNQPQHF
TRBJ2-2 | TRBV27 | CASSLVAGEGTGELFF
TRBJ2-3 | TRBV5-1 | CASSPERAGGPGSPDTQYF
TRBJ2-7 | TRBV2 | CASSQAGAYEQYF
TRBJ2-5 | TRBV21-1 | CASSTRDSQTQYF
TRBJ1-1 | TRBV10-3 | CAISESRQGNTEAFF
TRBJ1-5 | TRBV27 | CASSLFSGDQPQHF
TRBJ2-2 | TRBV11-2 | CASSHGELFF
TRBJ1-2 | TRBV11-2 | CASSLAREQGYTF
TRBJ2-1 | TRBV5-1 | CASSLTPLEGEGNEQFF
TRBJ1-6 | TRBV21-1 | CASSKRCGNRGEGRYSPLHF
TRBJ1-3 | TRBV6-1 | CASTRFSGNTIYF